This T cell receptor (beta chain) was captured by sequencing in a study of T-cell memory formation after mild COVID-19. Study at large: TCR clusters were mostly confined to one donor each.

A word on this clonotype: Its antigen is unidentified.

Study-wide points: Memory sampled before infection contained some responding clones, suggesting cross-reactive memory joined. CD4+ clones that contracted lay mainly in CM and EM; CD8+ ones lay in EMRA. A second wave expanding day 15 to 37 was CD4+-biased; contracting clones were balanced.

TCRdb analysed the 5' RACE reads with MiXCR anew, one entry per CDR3 protein. The table shows more than 200,000 distinct CDR3 sequences, with about 16% occurring only once. Germline V gene lookup returns CDR1 ENHRY and CDR2 SYGVKD. The CDR3 is made up of 17 amino acids. The germline V and J ends were trimmed by 0 bases and 3 bases, with 15 bases remaining between them. This chain connects TRBV10-3 to TRBJ1-3; tentative D call: TRBD1 (6 bases). The clonotype was recovered from a man between 18 and 29 years old who had mild COVID-19 (a few samples of this study predate the infection). Cell type and time point are not known. Sequenced sample: PBMCs or a T cell subset sorted from them (not recorded which). CDR3: CAISESRGARSGNTIYF. The DNA of the CDR3 is TGTGCCATCAGTGAGTCGAGGGGGGCGCGCAGTGGAAACACCATATATTTT.